Listed below are T cell receptor beta chains from one sample, sequenced in a study of blood T cell repertoires in COVID-19. The assay was immunoSEQ multiplex PCR, and TCRdb's table has in-frame clones only and misses some. The table shows 290,000 or so clones, with 90% occurring only once. Sequencing was carried out using PBMCs or T cells enriched from blood (not recorded which). These receptors all come from a woman between 18 and 29 years old with acute COVID-19. CDR3s include the opening cysteine and the closing phenylalanine or tryptophan. The order of the fields is clone size, V gene, CDR3 length, D gene, J gene, CDR3 DNA, CDR3 protein. D genes are given only for firm matches. A clone size is listed for some rows: how often the clone was seen (once, few, many), or a class if it is expanded.

clone size: .; V gene: TRBV7-6; CDR3 length: 15; D gene: .; J gene: TRBJ2-7; CDR3 DNA: TGTGCCAGCAGCTTAGGGTCGGGACAACACTACGAGCAGTACTTC; CDR3 protein: CASSLGSGQHYEQYF
clone size: few; V gene: TRBV9; CDR3 length: 13; D gene: .; J gene: TRBJ1-1; CDR3 DNA: TGTGCCAGCAGCCCAACAGGGATGACTGAAGCTTTCTTT; CDR3 protein: CASSPTGMTEAFF
clone size: .; V gene: TRBV9; CDR3 length: 13; D gene: TRBD1; J gene: TRBJ2-7; CDR3 DNA: TGTGCCAGCAGCGGAGACAGGGGGGATGAGCAGTACTTC; CDR3 protein: CASSGDRGDEQYF
clone size: .; V gene: TRBV7-2; CDR3 length: 15; D gene: .; J gene: TRBJ2-6; CDR3 DNA: TGTGCCAGCAGCTCCAGGAACTCTGGGGCCAACGTCCTGACTTTC; CDR3 protein: CASSSRNSGANVLTF
clone size: .; V gene: TRBV5-1; CDR3 length: 13; D gene: .; J gene: TRBJ1-2; CDR3 DNA: TGCGCCAGCAGCTTGGCCCCCGTGAGGGGCTACACCTTC; CDR3 protein: CASSLAPVRGYTF
clone size: few; V gene: TRBV10-1; CDR3 length: 14; D gene: .; J gene: TRBJ1-1; CDR3 DNA: TGCGCCAGCAGTGATATTAAGGGCGGGACTGAAGCTTTCTTT; CDR3 protein: CASSDIKGGTEAFF
clone size: once; V gene: TRBV4-1; CDR3 length: 17; D gene: TRBD1; J gene: TRBJ1-5; CDR3 DNA: TGCGCCAGCAGCCAAGTGGGACAGGGGTTTGGCAATCAGCCCCAGCATTTT; CDR3 protein: CASSQVGQGFGNQPQHF
clone size: .; V gene: TRBV19; CDR3 length: 16; D gene: .; J gene: TRBJ2-5; CDR3 DNA: TGTGCCAGTAGTATGGGCGGGGTAGACGGACAAGAGACCCAGTACTTC; CDR3 protein: CASSMGGVDGQETQYF
clone size: .; V gene: TRBV11-3; CDR3 length: 13; D gene: .; J gene: TRBJ2-7; CDR3 DNA: TGTGCCAGCAGCTTTGGGGGGACCAACGAGCAGTACTTC; CDR3 protein: CASSFGGTNEQYF
clone size: .; V gene: TRBV7-2; CDR3 length: 14; D gene: .; J gene: TRBJ2-2; CDR3 DNA: TGTGCCAGCAGCCCGGAGTGGTACACCGGGGAGCTGTTTTTT; CDR3 protein: CASSPEWYTGELFF
clone size: .; V gene: TRBV5-1; CDR3 length: 13; D gene: .; J gene: TRBJ1-2; CDR3 DNA: TGCGCCAGCAGCTTGGATCCCCAGGGTGGCTACACCTTC; CDR3 protein: CASSLDPQGGYTF
clone size: .; V gene: TRBV5-1; CDR3 length: 13; D gene: .; J gene: TRBJ1-4; CDR3 DNA: TGCGCCAGCAGCTTGGAGGGGAATGAAAAACTGTTTTTT; CDR3 protein: CASSLEGNEKLFF
clone size: .; V gene: TRBV2; CDR3 length: 16; D gene: TRBD2; J gene: TRBJ2-4; CDR3 DNA: TGTGCCAGCAGCGAAAGGGCGGGGGGGCCTAAAAACATTCAGTACTTC; CDR3 protein: CASSERAGGPKNIQYF
clone size: .; V gene: TRBV18; CDR3 length: 17; D gene: TRBD2; J gene: TRBJ2-4; CDR3 DNA: TGTGCCAGCTCACCACCCCAAATGGCGGGAGGGTCAAACATTCAGTACTTC; CDR3 protein: CASSPPQMAGGSNIQYF
clone size: .; V gene: TRBV14; CDR3 length: 17; D gene: .; J gene: TRBJ1-2; CDR3 DNA: TGTGCCAGCAGCCAAGTCAGAGACCTTACAGGACCTTATGGCTACACCTTC; CDR3 protein: CASSQVRDLTGPYGYTF
clone size: .; V gene: TRBV1; CDR3 length: 19; D gene: .; J gene: TRBJ2-3; CDR3 DNA: TGCACCAGCAGCCCCCTGTTGGTAGCGGGAGGGCCGGTCAGAGATACGCAGTATTTT; CDR3 protein: CTSSPLLVAGGPVRDTQYF
clone size: .; V gene: TRBV5-4; CDR3 length: 14; D gene: TRBD1; J gene: TRBJ2-7; CDR3 DNA: TGTGCCAGCAGCCCCGGGACAGGCTCCTACGAGCAGTACTTC; CDR3 protein: CASSPGTGSYEQYF
clone size: .; V gene: TRBV7-9; CDR3 length: 19; D gene: .; J gene: TRBJ2-6; CDR3 DNA: TGTGCCAGCAGCCCTAGCCCCCCTGGCAGAGGTCCCGGGGCCAACGTCCTGACTTTC; CDR3 protein: CASSPSPPGRGPGANVLTF
clone size: .; V gene: TRBV5-6; CDR3 length: 14; D gene: .; J gene: TRBJ1-6; CDR3 DNA: TGTGCCAGCAGCTTGAGACGGCGGAATTCACCCCTCCACTTT; CDR3 protein: CASSLRRRNSPLHF
clone size: .; V gene: TRBV18; CDR3 length: 16; D gene: .; J gene: TRBJ2-3; CDR3 DNA: TGTGCCAGCTCACTCGCCTCTAGCAGGAACACAGATACGCAGTATTTT; CDR3 protein: CASSLASSRNTDTQYF
clone size: .; V gene: TRBV29-1; CDR3 length: 14; D gene: TRBD1; J gene: TRBJ1-2; CDR3 DNA: TGCAGCGTACCCGACAGGGGGCGAGGATATGGCTACACCTTC; CDR3 protein: CSVPDRGRGYGYTF
clone size: .; V gene: TRBV6-5; CDR3 length: 13; D gene: .; J gene: TRBJ2-7; CDR3 DNA: TGTGCCAGCAGGGGACGGAGGGTCCACGAGCAGTACTTC; CDR3 protein: CASRGRRVHEQYF
clone size: .; V gene: TRBV28; CDR3 length: 16; D gene: .; J gene: TRBJ1-6; CDR3 DNA: TGTGCCAGCACCCGAACGGGGGGCTCCTATAATTCACCCCTCCACTTT; CDR3 protein: CASTRTGGSYNSPLHF
clone size: .; V gene: TRBV3-1/TRBV3-2; CDR3 length: 15; D gene: .; J gene: TRBJ2-3; CDR3 DNA: TGTGCCAGCAGCCAATTTAGTCCGGGCACAGATACGCAGTATTTT; CDR3 protein: CASSQFSPGTDTQYF
clone size: once; V gene: TRBV18; CDR3 length: 13; D gene: TRBD1; J gene: TRBJ1-2; CDR3 DNA: TGTGCCAGCTCCCCCGGGACAGCCTATGGCTACACCTTC; CDR3 protein: CASSPGTAYGYTF
clone size: .; V gene: TRBV7-8; CDR3 length: 19; D gene: TRBD2; J gene: TRBJ2-1; CDR3 DNA: TGTGCCAGCAGCCCGCGGGGGACTAGCGGGAGGGCAGTAGCCAATGAGCAGTTCTTC; CDR3 protein: CASSPRGTSGRAVANEQFF
clone size: .; V gene: TRBV6-5; CDR3 length: 16; D gene: .; J gene: TRBJ1-3; CDR3 DNA: TGTGCCAGCAGTTACTCGTCACCAGTCTCTGGAAACACCATATATTTT; CDR3 protein: CASSYSSPVSGNTIYF